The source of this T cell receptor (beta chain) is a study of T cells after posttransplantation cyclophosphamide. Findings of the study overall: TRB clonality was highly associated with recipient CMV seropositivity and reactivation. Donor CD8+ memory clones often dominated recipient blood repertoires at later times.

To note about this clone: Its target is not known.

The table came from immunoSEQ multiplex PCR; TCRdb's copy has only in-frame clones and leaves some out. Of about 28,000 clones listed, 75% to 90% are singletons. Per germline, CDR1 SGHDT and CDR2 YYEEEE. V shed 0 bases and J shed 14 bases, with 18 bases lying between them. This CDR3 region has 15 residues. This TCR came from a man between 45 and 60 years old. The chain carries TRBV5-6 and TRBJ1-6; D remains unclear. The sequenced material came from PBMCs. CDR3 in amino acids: CASSLGSLPLSTLHF. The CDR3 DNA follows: TGTGCCAGCAGCTTGGGTTCACTCCCTCTGTCAACCCTCCACTTT.